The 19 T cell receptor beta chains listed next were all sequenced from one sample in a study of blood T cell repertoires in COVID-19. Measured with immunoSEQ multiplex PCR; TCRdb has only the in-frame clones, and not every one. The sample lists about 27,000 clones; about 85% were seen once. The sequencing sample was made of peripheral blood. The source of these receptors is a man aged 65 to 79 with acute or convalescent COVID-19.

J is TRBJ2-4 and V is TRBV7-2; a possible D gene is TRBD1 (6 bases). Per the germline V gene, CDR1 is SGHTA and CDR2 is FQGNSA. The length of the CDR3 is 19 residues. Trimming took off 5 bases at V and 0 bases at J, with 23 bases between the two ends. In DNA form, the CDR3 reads TGTGCCAGCAGCATACGTACAGGGTTTTTGACCCTAGCCAAAAACATTCAGTACTTC. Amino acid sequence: CASSIRTGFLTLAKNIQYF.

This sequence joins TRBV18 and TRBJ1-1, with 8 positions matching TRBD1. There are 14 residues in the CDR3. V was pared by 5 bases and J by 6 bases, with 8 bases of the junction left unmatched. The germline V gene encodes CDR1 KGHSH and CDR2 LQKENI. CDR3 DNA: TGTGCCAGCTCATCGGACAGGGATGGATCTGAAGCTTTCTTT. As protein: CASSSDRDGSEAFF. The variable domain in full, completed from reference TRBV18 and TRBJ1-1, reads NAGVMQNPRHLVRRRGQEARLRCSPMKGHSHVYWYRQLPEEGLKFMVYLQKENIIDESGMPKERFSAEFPKEGPSILRIQQVVRGDSAAYFCASSSDRDGSEAFFGQGTRLTVV.

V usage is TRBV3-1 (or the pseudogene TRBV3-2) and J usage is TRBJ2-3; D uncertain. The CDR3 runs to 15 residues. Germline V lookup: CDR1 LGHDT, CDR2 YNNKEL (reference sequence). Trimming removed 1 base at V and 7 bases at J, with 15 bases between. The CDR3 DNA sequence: TGTGCCAGCAGCCAAGCGTTAGCCTCCGAGTATACGCAGTATTTT. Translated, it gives CASSQALASEYTQYF.

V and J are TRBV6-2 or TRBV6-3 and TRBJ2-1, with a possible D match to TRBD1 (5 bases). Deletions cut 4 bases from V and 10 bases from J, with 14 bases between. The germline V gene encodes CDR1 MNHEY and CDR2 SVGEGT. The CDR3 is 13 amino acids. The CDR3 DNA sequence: TGTGCCAGCAGTTCACCTTCAGGGATGGAGCAGTTCTTC. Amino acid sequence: CASSSPSGMEQFF.

CDR3 in DNA: TGTGCCAGCAGCGTTCCGGGACAGGGGAGTACGGATACGCAGTATTTT. This codes for CASSVPGQGSTDTQYF. The V and J genes are TRBV7-8 and TRBJ2-3; 10 nucleotides line up with TRBD1. Trimming removed 5 bases from V and 6 bases from J; junction bases left unmatched: 11. This CDR3 has 16 amino acids. Germline CDR1 is SGHVS and CDR2 is FQNEAQ.

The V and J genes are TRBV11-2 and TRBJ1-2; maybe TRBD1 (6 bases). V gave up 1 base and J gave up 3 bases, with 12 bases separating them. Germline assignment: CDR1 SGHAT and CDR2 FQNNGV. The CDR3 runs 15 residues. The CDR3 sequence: CASSLGGGDDYGYTF. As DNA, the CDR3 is TGTGCCAGCAGCTTAGGAGGGGGGGACGACTATGGCTACACCTTC.

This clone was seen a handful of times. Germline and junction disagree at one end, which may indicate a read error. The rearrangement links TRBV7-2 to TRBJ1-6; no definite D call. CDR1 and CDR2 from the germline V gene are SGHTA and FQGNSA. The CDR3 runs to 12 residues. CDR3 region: CASSPPNPPLHF. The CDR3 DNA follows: TGTGCCAGCAGTCCTCCTAATCCACCCCTCCACTTT.

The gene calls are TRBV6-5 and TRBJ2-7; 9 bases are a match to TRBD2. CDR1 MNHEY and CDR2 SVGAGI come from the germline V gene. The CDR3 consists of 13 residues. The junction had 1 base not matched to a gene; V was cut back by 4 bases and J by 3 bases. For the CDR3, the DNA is TGTGCCAGCAGTTTAGCGGGAGTCTACGAGCAGTACTTC. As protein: CASSLAGVYEQYF.

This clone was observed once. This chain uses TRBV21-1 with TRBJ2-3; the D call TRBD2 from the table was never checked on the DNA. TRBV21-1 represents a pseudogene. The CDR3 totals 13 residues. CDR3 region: CASSAFLCGLQYF. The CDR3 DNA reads TGTGCCAGCAGCGCATTTCTATGCGGACTGCAGTATTTT.

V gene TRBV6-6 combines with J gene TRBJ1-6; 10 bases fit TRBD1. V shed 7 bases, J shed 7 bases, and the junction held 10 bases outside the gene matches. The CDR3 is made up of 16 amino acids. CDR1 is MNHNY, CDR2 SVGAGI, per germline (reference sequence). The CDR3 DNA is TGTGCCAGCAAGGACAGGGGGATGGGTGGAAATTCACCCCTCCACTTT. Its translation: CASKDRGMGGNSPLHF.

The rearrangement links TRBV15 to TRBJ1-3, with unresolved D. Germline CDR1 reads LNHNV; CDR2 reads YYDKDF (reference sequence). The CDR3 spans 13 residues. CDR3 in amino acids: CVAAVGTGNTIYF. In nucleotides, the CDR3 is TGTGTGGCCGCGGTAGGAACAGGAAACACCATATATTTT.

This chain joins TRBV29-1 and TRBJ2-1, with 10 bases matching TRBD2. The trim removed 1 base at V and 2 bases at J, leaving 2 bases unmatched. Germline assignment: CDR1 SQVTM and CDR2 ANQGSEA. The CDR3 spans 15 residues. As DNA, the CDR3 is TGCAGCGTTGAAGGTCTAGCGGGAGCCTACAATGAGCAGTTCTTC. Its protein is CSVEGLAGAYNEQFF.

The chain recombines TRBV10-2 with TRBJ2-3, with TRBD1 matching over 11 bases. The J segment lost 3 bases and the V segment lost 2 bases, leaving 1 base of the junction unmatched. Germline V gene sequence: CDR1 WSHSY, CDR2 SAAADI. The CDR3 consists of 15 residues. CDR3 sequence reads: CASSERDRGTDTQYF. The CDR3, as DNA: TGCGCCAGCAGTGAGAGGGACAGGGGGACAGATACGCAGTATTTT.

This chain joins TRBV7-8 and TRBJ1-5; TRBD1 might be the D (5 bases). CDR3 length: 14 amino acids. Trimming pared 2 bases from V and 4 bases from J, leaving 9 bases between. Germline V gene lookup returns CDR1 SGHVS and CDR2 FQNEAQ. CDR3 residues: CASSLSSGNQPQHF. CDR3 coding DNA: TGTGCCAGCAGCTTATCATCAGGGAATCAGCCCCAGCATTTT.

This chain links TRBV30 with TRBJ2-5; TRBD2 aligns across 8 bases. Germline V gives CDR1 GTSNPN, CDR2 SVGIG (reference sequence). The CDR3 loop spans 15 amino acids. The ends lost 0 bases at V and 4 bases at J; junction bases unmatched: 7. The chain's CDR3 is CAWSVQAGVSETQYF. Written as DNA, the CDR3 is TGTGCCTGGAGTGTACAAGCGGGAGTCTCAGAGACCCAGTACTTC.

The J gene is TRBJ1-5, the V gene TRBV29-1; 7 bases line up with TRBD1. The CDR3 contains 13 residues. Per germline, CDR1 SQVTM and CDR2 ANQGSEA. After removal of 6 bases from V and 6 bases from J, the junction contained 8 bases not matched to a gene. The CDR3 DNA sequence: TGCAGCGTAACACAGGGGATCGGTCAGCCCCAGCATTTT. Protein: CSVTQGIGQPQHF.

CDR3 amino acids: CASMTGDVGTEAFF. In DNA form, the CDR3 reads TGTGCCAGCATGACAGGCGACGTCGGTACTGAAGCTTTCTTT. This rearrangement joins TRBV6-5 to TRBJ1-1; tentative D call: TRBD1 (6 bases). This CDR3 spans 14 amino acids. Germline assignment: CDR1 MNHEY and CDR2 SVGAGI. Trimming stripped 7 bases from V and 5 bases from J, with 17 bases between.

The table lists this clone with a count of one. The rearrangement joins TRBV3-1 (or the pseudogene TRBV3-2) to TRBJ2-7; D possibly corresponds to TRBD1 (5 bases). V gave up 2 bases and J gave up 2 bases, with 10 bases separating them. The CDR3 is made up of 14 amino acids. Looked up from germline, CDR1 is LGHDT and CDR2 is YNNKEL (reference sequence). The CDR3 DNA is TGTGCCAGCAGCCAAAACAGGAGAGCCTACGAGCAGTACTTC. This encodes CASSQNRRAYEQYF.

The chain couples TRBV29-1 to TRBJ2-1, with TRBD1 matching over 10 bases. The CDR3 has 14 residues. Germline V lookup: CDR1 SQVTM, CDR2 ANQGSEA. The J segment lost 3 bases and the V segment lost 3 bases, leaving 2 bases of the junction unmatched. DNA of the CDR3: TGCAGCGTTGAGGACAGGGGGGGCTACAATGAGCAGTTCTTC. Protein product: CSVEDRGGYNEQFF.